Described below is a single T cell receptor (beta chain) sequence and its context. What it binds is unknown. Separation from the approximately 710-subject first cohort characterized the 120-subject validation cohort, to which the donors belonged. This entry is derived from a study of cytomegalovirus exposure and HLA in healthy donors. Study-wide points: The finding came from a later analysis; first-cohort TCR clusters tended to co-occur in the roughly 110 validation repertoires. Accounts indicate the classifier identified cytomegalovirus status with strong specificity and sensitivity. Investigators reported over 150 TCR beta chains as tied to cytomegalovirus.

CDR1 SGHNT and CDR2 YYREEE come from the germline V gene (reference sequence). The CDR3 consists of 17 residues. The junction had 14 bases not matched to a gene; V was cut back by 4 bases and J by 5 bases. Clones were sequenced by immunoSEQ multiplex PCR, and TCRdb holds only the in-frame ones, with some missing. Here the sample spans some 130,000 clones, 85% to 90% being singletons. The V call is TRBV5-4, the J call TRBJ2-5; 10 bases are shared with TRBD2. This sequence originates from a woman aged 18-35 years in good health and CMV-seronegative. The sequenced sample consisted of PBMCs. The CDR3 spells CASSVDLAGVFRETQYF. DNA for the CDR3: TGTGCCAGCAGCGTGGACCTAGCGGGGGTATTCCGGGAGACCCAGTACTTC.